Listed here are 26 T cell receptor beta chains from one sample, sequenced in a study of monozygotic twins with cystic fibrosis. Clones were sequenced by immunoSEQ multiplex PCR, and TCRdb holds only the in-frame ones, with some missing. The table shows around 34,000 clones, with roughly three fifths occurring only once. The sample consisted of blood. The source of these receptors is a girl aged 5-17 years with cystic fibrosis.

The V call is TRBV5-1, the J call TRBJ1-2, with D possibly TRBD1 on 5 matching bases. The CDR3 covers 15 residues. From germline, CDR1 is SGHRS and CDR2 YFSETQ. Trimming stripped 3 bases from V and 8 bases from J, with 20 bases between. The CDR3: CASSSTSRDLPGYTF. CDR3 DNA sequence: TGCGCCAGCAGCTCAACCTCCCGGGACCTACCCGGCTACACCTTC.

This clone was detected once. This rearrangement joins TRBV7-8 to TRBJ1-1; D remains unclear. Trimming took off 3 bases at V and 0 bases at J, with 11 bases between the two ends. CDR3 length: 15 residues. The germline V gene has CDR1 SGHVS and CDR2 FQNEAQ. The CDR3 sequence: CASSLRDNLNTEAFF. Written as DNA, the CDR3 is TGTGCCAGCAGCTTGCGAGACAACCTGAACACTGAAGCTTTCTTT.

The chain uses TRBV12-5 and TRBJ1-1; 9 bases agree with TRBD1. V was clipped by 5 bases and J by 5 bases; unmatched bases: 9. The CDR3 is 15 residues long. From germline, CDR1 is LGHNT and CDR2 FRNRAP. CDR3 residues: CASGPSGTGNTEAFF. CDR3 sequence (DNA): TGTGCTAGTGGTCCCTCCGGGACAGGGAATACTGAAGCTTTCTTT.

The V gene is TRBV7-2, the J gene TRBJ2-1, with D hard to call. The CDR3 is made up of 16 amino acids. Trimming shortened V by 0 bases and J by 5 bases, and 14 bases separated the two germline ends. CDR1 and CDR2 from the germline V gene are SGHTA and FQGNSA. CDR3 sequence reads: CASSLAGLGLDNEQFF. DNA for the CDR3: TGTGCCAGCAGCTTAGCAGGGCTGGGTCTTGACAATGAGCAGTTCTTC.

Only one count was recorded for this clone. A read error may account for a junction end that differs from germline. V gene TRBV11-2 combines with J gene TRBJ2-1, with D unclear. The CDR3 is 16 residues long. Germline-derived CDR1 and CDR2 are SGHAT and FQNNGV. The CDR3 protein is CASSVEATLPYNEQFF. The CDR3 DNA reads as TGTGCCAGCAGCGTAGAGGCGACACTACCCTACAATGAGCAGTTCTTC.

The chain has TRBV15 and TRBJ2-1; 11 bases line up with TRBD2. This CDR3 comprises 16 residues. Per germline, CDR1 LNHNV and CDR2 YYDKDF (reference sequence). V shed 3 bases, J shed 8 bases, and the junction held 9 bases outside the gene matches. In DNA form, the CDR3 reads TGTGCCACCAGCAGGACCCGACTAGCGGGAAGGGATGAGCAGTTCTTC. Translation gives CATSRTRLAGRDEQFF.

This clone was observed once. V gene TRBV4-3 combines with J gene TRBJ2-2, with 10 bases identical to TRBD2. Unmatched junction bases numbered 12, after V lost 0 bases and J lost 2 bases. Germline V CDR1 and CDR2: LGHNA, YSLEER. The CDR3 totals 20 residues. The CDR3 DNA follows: TGCGCCAGCAGCCAAGATGTTGGCAGCGGACTAGCGGAAAACACCGGGGAGCTGTTTTTT. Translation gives CASSQDVGSGLAENTGELFF.

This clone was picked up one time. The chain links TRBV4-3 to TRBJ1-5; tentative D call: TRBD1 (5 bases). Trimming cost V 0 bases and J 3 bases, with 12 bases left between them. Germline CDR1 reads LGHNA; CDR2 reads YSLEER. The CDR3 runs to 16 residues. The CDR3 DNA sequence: TGCGCCAGCAGCCAAGAATGGGGCTTTTACAATCAGCCCCAGCATTTT. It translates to CASSQEWGFYNQPQHF.

CDR3 bases: TGTGCCAGCAGCTTAGACCTCTATGGCTACACCTTC. Translation gives CASSLDLYGYTF. V gene TRBV7-8 combines with J gene TRBJ1-2; D not resolved. Trimming pared 1 base from V and 4 bases from J, leaving 4 bases between. CDR3 size: 12 residues. Germline CDR1 and CDR2: SGHVS and FQNEAQ.

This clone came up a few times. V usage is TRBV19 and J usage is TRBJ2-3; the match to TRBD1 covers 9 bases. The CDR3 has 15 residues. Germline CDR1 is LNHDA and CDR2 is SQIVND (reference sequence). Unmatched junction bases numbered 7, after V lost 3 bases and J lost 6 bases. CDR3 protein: CASSIGTGLSDTQYF. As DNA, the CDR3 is TGTGCCAGTAGTATTGGGACAGGGCTTTCGGATACGCAGTATTTT.

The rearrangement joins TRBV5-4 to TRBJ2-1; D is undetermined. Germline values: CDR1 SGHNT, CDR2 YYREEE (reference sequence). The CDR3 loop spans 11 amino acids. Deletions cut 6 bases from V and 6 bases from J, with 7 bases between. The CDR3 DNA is TGTGCCAGCACCGGAACCAATGAGCAGTTCTTC. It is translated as CASTGTNEQFF.

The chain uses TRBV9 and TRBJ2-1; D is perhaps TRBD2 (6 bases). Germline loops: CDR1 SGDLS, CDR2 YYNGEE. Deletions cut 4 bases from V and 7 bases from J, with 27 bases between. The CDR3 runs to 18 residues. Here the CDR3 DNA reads TGTGCCAGCAGCCCTCTCATCGGGCGGGAACACACGGGGAATGAGCAGTTCTTC. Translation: CASSPLIGREHTGNEQFF.

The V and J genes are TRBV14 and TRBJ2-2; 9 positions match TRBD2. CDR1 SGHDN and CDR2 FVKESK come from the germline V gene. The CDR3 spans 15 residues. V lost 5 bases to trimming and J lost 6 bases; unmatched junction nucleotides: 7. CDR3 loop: CASSGLAPGAGELFF. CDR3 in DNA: TGTGCCAGCAGCGGACTAGCGCCAGGGGCCGGGGAGCTGTTTTTT.

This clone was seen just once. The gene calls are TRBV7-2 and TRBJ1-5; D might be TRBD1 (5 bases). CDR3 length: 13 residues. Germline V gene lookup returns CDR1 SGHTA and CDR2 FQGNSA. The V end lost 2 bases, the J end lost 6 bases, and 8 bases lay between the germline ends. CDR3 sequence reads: CASSLKRGQPQHF. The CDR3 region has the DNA TGTGCCAGCAGCTTAAAGAGGGGTCAGCCCCAGCATTTT.

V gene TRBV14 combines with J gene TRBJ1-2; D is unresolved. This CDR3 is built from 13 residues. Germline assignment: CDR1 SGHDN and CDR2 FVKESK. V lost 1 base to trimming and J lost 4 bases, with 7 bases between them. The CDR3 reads CASSQAGIYGYTF. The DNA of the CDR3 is TGTGCCAGCAGCCAAGCGGGTATCTATGGCTACACCTTC. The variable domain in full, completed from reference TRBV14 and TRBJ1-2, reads EAGVTQFPSHSVIEKGQTVTLRCDPISGHDNLYWYRRVMGKEIKFLLHFVKESKQDESGMPNNRFLAERTGGTYSTLKVQPAELEDSGVYFCASSQAGIYGYTFGSGTRLTVV.

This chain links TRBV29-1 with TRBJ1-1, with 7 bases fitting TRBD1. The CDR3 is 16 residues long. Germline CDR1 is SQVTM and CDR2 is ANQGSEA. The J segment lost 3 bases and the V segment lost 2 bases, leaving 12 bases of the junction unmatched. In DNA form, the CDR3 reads TGCAGCGTTGAACTTAGGCGAGGACAGGTTGACACTGAAGCTTTCTTT. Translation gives CSVELRRGQVDTEAFF.

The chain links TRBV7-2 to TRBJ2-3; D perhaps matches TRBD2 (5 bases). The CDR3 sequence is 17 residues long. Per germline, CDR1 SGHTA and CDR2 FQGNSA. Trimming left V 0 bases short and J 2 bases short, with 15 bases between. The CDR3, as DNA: TGTGCCAGCAGCTTAGCGCGGGCGGGCATTCACACAGATACGCAGTATTTT. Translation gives CASSLARAGIHTDTQYF.

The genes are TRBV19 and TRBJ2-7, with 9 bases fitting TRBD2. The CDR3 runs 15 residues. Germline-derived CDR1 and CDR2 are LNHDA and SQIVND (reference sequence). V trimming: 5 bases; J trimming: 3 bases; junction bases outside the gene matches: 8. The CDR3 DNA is TGTGCCAGTAGTCTGACTAGCGGTTCTATCTACGAGCAGTACTTC. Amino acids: CASSLTSGSIYEQYF. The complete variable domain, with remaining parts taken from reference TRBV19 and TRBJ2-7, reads DGGITQSPKYLFRKEGQNVTLSCEQNLNHDAMYWYRQDPGQGLRLIYYSQIVNDFQKGDIAEGYSVSREKKESFPLTVTSAQKNPTAFYLCASSLTSGSIYEQYFGPGTRLTVT.

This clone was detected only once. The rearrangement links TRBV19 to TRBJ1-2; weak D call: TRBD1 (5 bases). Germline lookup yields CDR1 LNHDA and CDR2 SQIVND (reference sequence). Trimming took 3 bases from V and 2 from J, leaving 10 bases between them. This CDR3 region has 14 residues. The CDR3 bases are TGTGCCAGTAGTATTTTTCGGGGGAACTATGGCTACACCTTC. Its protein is CASSIFRGNYGYTF.

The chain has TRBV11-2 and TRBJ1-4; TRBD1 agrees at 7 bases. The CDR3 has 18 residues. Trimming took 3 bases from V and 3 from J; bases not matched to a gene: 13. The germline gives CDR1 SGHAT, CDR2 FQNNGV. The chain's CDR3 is CASSFDRVEGEANEKLFF. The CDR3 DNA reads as TGTGCCAGCAGCTTCGACAGGGTAGAAGGTGAGGCTAATGAAAAACTGTTTTTT.

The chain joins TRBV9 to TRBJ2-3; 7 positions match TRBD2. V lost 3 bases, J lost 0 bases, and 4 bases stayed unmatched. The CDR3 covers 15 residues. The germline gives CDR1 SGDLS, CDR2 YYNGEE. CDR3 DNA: TGTGCCAGCAGCGCCTCGGGGGGTAGCACAGATACGCAGTATTTT. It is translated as CASSASGGSTDTQYF.

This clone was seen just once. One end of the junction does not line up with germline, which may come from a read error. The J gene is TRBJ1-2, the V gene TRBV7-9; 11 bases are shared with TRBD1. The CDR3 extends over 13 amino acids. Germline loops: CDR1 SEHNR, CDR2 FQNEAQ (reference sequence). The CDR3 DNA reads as TGTGCCAGCAGTTTAGGACAGGGGGCTGGCTACACCTTC. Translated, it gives CASSLGQGAGYTF. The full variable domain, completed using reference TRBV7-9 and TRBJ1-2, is DTGVSQNPRHKITKRGQNVTFRCDPISEHNRLYWYRQTLGQGPEFLTYFQNEAQLEKSRLLSDRFSAERPKGSFSTLEIQRTEQGDSAMYLCASSLGQGAGYTFGSGTRLTVV.

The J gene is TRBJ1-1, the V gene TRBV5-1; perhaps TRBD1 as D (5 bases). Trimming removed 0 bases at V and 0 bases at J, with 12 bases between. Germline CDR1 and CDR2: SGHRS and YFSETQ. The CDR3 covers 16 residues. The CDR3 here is CASSLGGRGVNTEAFF. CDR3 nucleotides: TGCGCCAGCAGCTTGGGAGGTCGGGGCGTGAACACTGAAGCTTTCTTT.

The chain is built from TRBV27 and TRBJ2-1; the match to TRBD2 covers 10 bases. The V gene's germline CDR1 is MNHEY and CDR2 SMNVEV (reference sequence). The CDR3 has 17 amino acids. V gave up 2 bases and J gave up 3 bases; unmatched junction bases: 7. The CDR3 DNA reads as TGTGCCAGCAGTTTAAAGGGACTAGCGCAAATCTACAATGAGCAGTTCTTC. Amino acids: CASSLKGLAQIYNEQFF.

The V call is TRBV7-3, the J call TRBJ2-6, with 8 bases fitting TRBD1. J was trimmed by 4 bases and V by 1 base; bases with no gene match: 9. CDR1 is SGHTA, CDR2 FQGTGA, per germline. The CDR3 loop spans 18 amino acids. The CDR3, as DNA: TGTGCCAGCAGCTTAAGGGCAGGGGGCGCGGCCGGGGCCAACGTCCTGACTTTC. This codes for CASSLRAGGAAGANVLTF.

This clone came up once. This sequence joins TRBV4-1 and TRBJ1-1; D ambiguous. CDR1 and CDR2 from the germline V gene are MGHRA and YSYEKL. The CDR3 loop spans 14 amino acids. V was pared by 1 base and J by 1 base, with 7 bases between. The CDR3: CASSQVAGNTEAFF. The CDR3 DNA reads TGCGCCAGCAGCCAAGTAGCAGGGAACACTGAAGCTTTCTTT.